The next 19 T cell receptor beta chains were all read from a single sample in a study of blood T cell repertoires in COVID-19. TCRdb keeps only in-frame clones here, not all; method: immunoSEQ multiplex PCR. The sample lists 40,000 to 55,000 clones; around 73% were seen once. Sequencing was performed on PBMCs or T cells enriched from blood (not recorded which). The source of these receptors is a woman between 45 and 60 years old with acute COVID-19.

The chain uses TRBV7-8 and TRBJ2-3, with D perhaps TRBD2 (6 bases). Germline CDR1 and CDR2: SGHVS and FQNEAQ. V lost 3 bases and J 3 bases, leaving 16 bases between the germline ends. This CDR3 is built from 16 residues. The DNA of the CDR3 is TGTGCCAGCAGCTTTACCGGGTACGGGGGAACAGATACGCAGTATTTT. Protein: CASSFTGYGGTDTQYF.

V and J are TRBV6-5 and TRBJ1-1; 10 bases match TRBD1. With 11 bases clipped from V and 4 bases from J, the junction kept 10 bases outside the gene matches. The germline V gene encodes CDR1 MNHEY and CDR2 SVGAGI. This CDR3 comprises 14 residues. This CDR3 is CAVGQGTLGTEAFF. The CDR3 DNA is TGTGCCGTGGGACAGGGGACCTTAGGCACTGAAGCTTTCTTT.

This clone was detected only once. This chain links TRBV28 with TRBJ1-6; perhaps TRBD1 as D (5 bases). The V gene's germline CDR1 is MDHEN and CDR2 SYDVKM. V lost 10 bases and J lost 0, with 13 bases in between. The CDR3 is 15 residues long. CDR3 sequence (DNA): TGTGCCACCTCTCGGGGGAGCTCCTATAATTCACCCCTCCACTTT. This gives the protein CATSRGSSYNSPLHF. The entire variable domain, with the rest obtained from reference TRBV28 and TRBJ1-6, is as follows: DVKVTQSSRYLVKRTGEKVFLECVQDMDHENMFWYRQDPGLGLRLIYFSYDVKMKEKGDIPEGYSVSREKKERFSLILESASTNQTSMYLCATSRGSSYNSPLHFGNGTRLTVT.

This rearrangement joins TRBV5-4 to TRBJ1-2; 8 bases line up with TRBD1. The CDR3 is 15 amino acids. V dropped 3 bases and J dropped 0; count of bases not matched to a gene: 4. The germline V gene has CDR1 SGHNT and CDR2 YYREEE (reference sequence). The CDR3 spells CASSSQGAANYGYTF. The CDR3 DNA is TGTGCCAGCAGCTCCCAGGGGGCGGCTAACTATGGCTACACCTTC.

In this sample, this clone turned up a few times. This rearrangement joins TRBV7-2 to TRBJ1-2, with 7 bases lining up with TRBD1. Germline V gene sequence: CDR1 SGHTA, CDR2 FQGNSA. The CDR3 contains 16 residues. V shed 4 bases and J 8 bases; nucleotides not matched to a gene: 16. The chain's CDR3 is CASSYGTAPATVGYTF. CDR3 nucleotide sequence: TGTGCCAGCAGCTATGGGACAGCCCCGGCGACGGTGGGCTACACCTTC.

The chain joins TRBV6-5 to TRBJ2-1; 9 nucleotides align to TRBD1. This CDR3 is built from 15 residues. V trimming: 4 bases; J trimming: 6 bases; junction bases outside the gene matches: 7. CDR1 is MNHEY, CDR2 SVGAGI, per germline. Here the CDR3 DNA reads TGTGCCAGCAGTTCCAGACAGGGGGAGAGCAATGAGCAGTTCTTC. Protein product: CASSSRQGESNEQFF.

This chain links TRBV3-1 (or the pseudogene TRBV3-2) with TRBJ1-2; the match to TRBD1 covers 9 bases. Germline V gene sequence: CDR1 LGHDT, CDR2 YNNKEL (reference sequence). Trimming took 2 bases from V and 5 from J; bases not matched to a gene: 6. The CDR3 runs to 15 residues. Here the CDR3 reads CASSQPGQGEYGYTF. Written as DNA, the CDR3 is TGTGCCAGCAGCCAACCGGGACAGGGAGAATATGGCTACACCTTC.

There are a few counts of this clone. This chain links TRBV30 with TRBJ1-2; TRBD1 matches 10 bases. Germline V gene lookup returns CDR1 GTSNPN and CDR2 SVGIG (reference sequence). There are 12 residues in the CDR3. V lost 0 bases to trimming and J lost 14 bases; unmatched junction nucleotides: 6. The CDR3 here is CAWSVRQGARTF. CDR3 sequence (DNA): TGTGCCTGGAGTGTACGACAGGGGGCGCGGACCTTC.

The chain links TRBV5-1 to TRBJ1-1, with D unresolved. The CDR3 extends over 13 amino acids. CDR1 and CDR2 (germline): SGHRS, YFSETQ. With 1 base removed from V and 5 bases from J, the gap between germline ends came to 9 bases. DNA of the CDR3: TGCGCCAGCAGCTTGTATCTGAGTACTGAAGCTTTCTTT. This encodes CASSLYLSTEAFF.

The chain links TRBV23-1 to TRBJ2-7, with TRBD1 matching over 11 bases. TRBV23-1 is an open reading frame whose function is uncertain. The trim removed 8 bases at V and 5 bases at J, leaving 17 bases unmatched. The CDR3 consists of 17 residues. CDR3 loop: CASFTGTGGFSFDEQYF. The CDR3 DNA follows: TGCGCCAGCTTTACCGGGACAGGGGGATTTAGTTTCGACGAGCAGTACTTC.

The CDR3 loop is CASRPGQGALYTEAFF. Here the CDR3 DNA reads TGTGCCAGCAGACCGGGACAGGGGGCTTTGTACACTGAAGCTTTCTTT. This chain uses TRBV6-6 with TRBJ1-1, with 12 bases matching TRBD1. The ends lost 6 bases at V and 3 bases at J; junction bases unmatched: 8. Germline CDR1 reads MNHNY; CDR2 reads SVGAGI (reference sequence). The CDR3 extends over 16 amino acids.

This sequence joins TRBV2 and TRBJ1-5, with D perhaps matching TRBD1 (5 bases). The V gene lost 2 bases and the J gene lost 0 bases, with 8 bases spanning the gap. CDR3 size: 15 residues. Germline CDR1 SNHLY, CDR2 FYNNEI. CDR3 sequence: CASSETGFSNQPQHF. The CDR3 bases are TGTGCCAGCAGTGAAACAGGATTTAGCAATCAGCCCCAGCATTTT. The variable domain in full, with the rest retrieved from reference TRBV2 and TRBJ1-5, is EPEVTQTPSHQVTQMGQEVILRCVPISNHLYFYWYRQILGQKVEFLVSFYNNEISEKSEIFDDQFSVERPDGSNFTLKIRSTKLEDSAMYFCASSETGFSNQPQHFGDGTRLSIL.

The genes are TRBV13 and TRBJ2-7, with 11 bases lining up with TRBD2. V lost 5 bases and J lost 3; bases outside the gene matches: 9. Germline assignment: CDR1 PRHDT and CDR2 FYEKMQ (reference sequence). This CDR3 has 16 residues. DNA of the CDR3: TGTGCCAGCAGCCCGGGGCTAGCGGGGGGTAACTACGAGCAGTACTTC. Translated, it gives CASSPGLAGGNYEQYF.

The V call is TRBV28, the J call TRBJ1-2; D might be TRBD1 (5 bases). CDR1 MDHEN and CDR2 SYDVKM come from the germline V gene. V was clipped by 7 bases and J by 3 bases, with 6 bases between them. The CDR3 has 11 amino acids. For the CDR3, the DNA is TGTGCCAGCACCAGGGACTATGGCTACACCTTC. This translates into CASTRDYGYTF.

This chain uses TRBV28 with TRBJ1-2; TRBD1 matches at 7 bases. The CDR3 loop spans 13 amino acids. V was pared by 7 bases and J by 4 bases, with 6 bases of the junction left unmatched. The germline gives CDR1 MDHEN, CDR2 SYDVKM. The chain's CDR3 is CASKPGQSYGYTF. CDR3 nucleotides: TGTGCCAGCAAGCCGGGACAGAGCTATGGCTACACCTTC.

The CDR3 DNA reads TGTGCCAGCAGTTTAGTCGGGCAGACGGGGGGCACGCTGTCCCGCTACACCTTC. This codes for CASSLVGQTGGTLSRYTF. The chain is built from TRBV27 and TRBJ1-2, with TRBD1 as a possible D gene (6 bases). Trimming removed 2 bases at V and 9 bases at J, with 28 bases between. CDR3 length: 18 amino acids. The V gene's germline CDR1 is MNHEY and CDR2 SMNVEV (reference sequence).

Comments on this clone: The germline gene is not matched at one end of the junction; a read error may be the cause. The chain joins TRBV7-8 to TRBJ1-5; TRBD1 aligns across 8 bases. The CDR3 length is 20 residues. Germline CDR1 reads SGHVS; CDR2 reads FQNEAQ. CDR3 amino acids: CASSLARQVDRVRGDQPQHF. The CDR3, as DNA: TGTGCCAGCAGCCTAGCGAGGCAGGTGGACAGGGTTCGGGGGGATCAGCCCCAGCATTTT.

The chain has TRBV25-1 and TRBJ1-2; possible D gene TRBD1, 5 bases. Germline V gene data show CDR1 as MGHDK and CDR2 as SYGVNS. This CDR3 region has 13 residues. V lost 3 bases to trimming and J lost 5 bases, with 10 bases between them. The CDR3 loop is CASSDWGGYGYTF. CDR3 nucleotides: TGTGCCAGCAGTGATTGGGGGGGGTATGGCTACACCTTC.

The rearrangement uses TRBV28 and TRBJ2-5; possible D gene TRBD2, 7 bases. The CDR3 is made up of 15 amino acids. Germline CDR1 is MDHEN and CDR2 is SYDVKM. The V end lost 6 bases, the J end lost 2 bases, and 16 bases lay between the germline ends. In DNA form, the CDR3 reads TGTGCCAGCAGCCTGGGGGGGGCTCGACAAGAGACCCAGTACTTC. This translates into CASSLGGARQETQYF.